The 21 T cell receptor beta chains in this list originate from one sample, sequenced in a study of T cell responses to AZD1222 COVID-19 vaccine. Measured with immunoSEQ multiplex PCR; TCRdb has only the in-frame clones, and not every one. The sample contains around 110,000 clones, approximately 85% of which appear only once. The material was peripheral blood, obtained on day 0 of MenACWY control vaccination. The origin of the receptors is an adult in good health.

The chain uses TRBV6-5 and TRBJ1-2; 7 bases agree with TRBD1. V shed 5 bases and J 8 bases; nucleotides not matched to a gene: 8. The germline V gene has CDR1 MNHEY and CDR2 SVGAGI. The CDR3 has 13 amino acids. CDR3 residues: CASSRTGAGGYTF. The CDR3, as DNA: TGTGCCAGCAGTCGTACAGGGGCCGGGGGCTACACCTTC.

The chain is built from TRBV6-6 and TRBJ1-5, with TRBD1 identical over 9 bases. The V and J ends lost 5 bases and 0 bases, in that order; junction bases with no gene match: 11. The CDR3 has 18 residues. Germline V gives CDR1 MNHNY, CDR2 SVGAGI (reference sequence). CDR3 residues: CASSPGTGPYYSNQPQHF. In DNA, the CDR3 is TGTGCCAGCAGTCCCGGGACAGGGCCCTATTATAGCAATCAGCCCCAGCATTTT.

The chain has TRBV5-8 and TRBJ2-5; D gene uncertain. Trimming pared 2 bases from V and 2 bases from J, leaving 19 bases between. Germline V gene sequence: CDR1 SGHTS, CDR2 YDEGEE. The CDR3 covers 17 residues. CDR3 in DNA: TGTGCCAGCAGCTTTGGGTACACAAATGAACTACAAGAGACCCAGTACTTC. This sequence encodes CASSFGYTNELQETQYF.

This chain joins TRBV5-1 and TRBJ1-2, with 7 positions matching TRBD1. V dropped 4 bases and J dropped 2; count of bases not matched to a gene: 14. The CDR3 is made up of 17 amino acids. Per the germline V gene, CDR1 is SGHRS and CDR2 is YFSETQ. The CDR3 sequence is CASSRGTGTEANYGYTF. DNA for the CDR3: TGCGCCAGCAGCAGAGGCACCGGGACAGAGGCAAACTATGGCTACACCTTC.

The V and J genes are TRBV7-2 and TRBJ1-5; D is ambiguous. The germline CDR1 and CDR2 sequences are SGHTA and FQGNSA. This CDR3 contains 15 residues. The V end was cut by 1 base, the J end by 1 base, with 8 bases between. In DNA form, the CDR3 reads TGTGCCAGCAGCTTAGAAAGGAGCAGCAATCAGCCCCAGCATTTT. Protein sequence: CASSLERSSNQPQHF.

V and J are TRBV6-2 or TRBV6-3 and TRBJ2-2; no clear D gene. Germline CDR1 and CDR2: MNHEY and SVGEGT. This CDR3 region has 12 residues. The V gene lost 5 bases and the J gene lost 6 bases, with 7 bases spanning the gap. CDR3 residues: CASSLYAGELFF. CDR3 nucleotides: TGTGCCAGCAGTCTGTACGCCGGGGAGCTGTTTTTT.

The V call is TRBV13, the J call TRBJ2-2; D perhaps matches TRBD2 (7 bases). The CDR3 contains 18 residues. CDR1 and CDR2 from the germline V gene are PRHDT and FYEKMQ (reference sequence). The ends were cut back, 5 bases at V and 3 bases at J, with 22 bases in the middle. The CDR3 nucleotides are TGTGCCAGCAGCGGGACTCGCGGGGGCCCCCACTACACCGGGGAGCTGTTTTTT. Its translation: CASSGTRGGPHYTGELFF.

The J gene is TRBJ1-2, the V gene TRBV6-5, with a tentative D call TRBD1 (5 bases). The V gene's germline CDR1 is MNHEY and CDR2 SVGAGI. Trimming took 6 bases from V and 4 from J, leaving 12 bases between them. The CDR3 totals 13 residues. CDR3 residues: CASSPRQTYGYTF. In nucleotides, the CDR3 is TGTGCCAGCAGCCCCAGACAGACCTATGGCTACACCTTC.

This chain joins TRBV6-5 and TRBJ1-5; D is unclear. The CDR3 covers 15 residues. Germline V gene data show CDR1 as MNHEY and CDR2 as SVGAGI. V was shortened by 4 bases and J by 2 bases, with 12 bases between the two germline ends. In DNA, the CDR3 is TGTGCCAGCAGTTCTGTGGGTGGGGGCAATCAGCCCCAGCATTTT. It is translated as CASSSVGGGNQPQHF.

The sample holds one count of this clone. The chain carries TRBV5-1 and TRBJ1-3; no clear D gene. V was shortened by 0 bases and J by 4 bases, with 11 bases between the two germline ends. Looked up from germline, CDR1 is SGHRS and CDR2 is YFSETQ. The CDR3 totals 15 residues. The CDR3 loop reads CASSLAGVGGNTIYF. The DNA for the CDR3 is TGCGCCAGCAGCTTGGCCGGGGTAGGCGGAAACACCATATATTTT.

The genes are TRBV5-1 and TRBJ1-6, with D tentatively TRBD1 (5 bases). CDR3 size: 14 residues. V was trimmed by 4 bases and J by 6 bases, leaving 11 bases between them. The germline V gene has CDR1 SGHRS and CDR2 YFSETQ. Written as DNA, the CDR3 is TGCGCCAGCAGCCCGGAGGGACTTAATTCACCCCTCCACTTT. Amino acids: CASSPEGLNSPLHF.

This rearrangement joins TRBV7-5 to TRBJ2-2; TRBD2 is taken as the D call from the table, unchecked against the DNA. TRBV7-5 is labeled a pseudogene. This CDR3 has 13 residues. The CDR3: CVVGTSGRGELFF. In DNA, the CDR3 is TGTGTCGTAGGGACTAGCGGAAGGGGGGAGCTGTTTTTT.

The gene calls are TRBV13 and TRBJ2-5, with D uncertain. The germline V gene has CDR1 PRHDT and CDR2 FYEKMQ (reference sequence). V was pared by 3 bases and J by 4 bases, with 6 bases between. The CDR3 covers 12 residues. The CDR3 nucleotides are TGTGCCAGCAGCTTCGCTCGAGAGACCCAGTACTTC. Translation gives CASSFARETQYF. The variable domain in full, with the rest retrieved from reference TRBV13 and TRBJ2-5, is AAGVIQSPRHLIKEKRETATLKCYPIPRHDTVYWYQQGPGQDPQFLISFYEKMQSDKGSIPDRFSAQQFSDYHSELNMSSLELGDSALYFCASSFARETQYFGPGTRLLVL.

In this sample, this clone turned up a few times. This sequence joins TRBV28 and TRBJ1-4; no clear D gene. Germline loops: CDR1 MDHEN, CDR2 SYDVKM. The V gene lost 7 bases and the J gene lost 4 bases, with 7 bases spanning the gap. CDR3 length: 12 residues. CDR3 loop: CASTRLNEKLFF. The CDR3 region has the DNA TGTGCCAGCACTCGACTTAATGAAAAACTGTTTTTT.

In nucleotides, the CDR3 is TGTGCCAGCAGCGCTGGGTGGGGGATAAACTCCTACAATGAGCAGTTCTTC. It is translated as CASSAGWGINSYNEQFF. The chain is built from TRBV9 and TRBJ2-1, with D perhaps being TRBD1 or TRBD2 (5 bases each). Trimming shortened V by 3 bases and J by 0 bases, and 16 bases separated the two germline ends. The germline V gene encodes CDR1 SGDLS and CDR2 YYNGEE. The CDR3 sequence is 17 residues long.

This clone has just a few counts. The genes are TRBV7-3 and TRBJ2-2, with D possibly called TRBD1 or TRBD2 (5 bases each). The ends were cut back, 5 bases at V and 2 bases at J, with 9 bases in the middle. The germline gives CDR1 SGHTA, CDR2 FQGTGA. This CDR3 has 14 residues. The CDR3 is CASSRDANTGELFF. The CDR3 DNA sequence: TGTGCCAGCAGCCGGGACGCCAACACCGGGGAGCTGTTTTTT.

This sequence joins TRBV7-3 and TRBJ1-1, with 9 bases matching TRBD1. The length of the CDR3 is 14 residues. Germline CDR1 and CDR2: SGHTA and FQGTGA. With 5 bases clipped from V and 3 bases from J, the junction kept 4 bases outside the gene matches. The chain's CDR3 is CASSPGQGYTEAFF. The CDR3 DNA follows: TGTGCCAGCAGCCCGGGACAGGGCTACACTGAAGCTTTCTTT.

This chain links TRBV5-4 with TRBJ1-4; the D gene is possibly TRBD1 (6 bases). V lost 4 bases and J 7 bases, leaving 17 bases between the germline ends. CDR1 is SGHNT, CDR2 YYREEE, per germline (reference sequence). This CDR3 has 15 amino acids. The CDR3 loop is CASSRNRGAGEKLFF. The CDR3 DNA reads as TGTGCCAGCAGCCGAAACCGGGGGGCAGGTGAAAAACTGTTTTTT.

Here the CDR3 reads CASSPKRTSGELFF. As DNA, the CDR3 is TGTGCCAGCAGCCCAAAGAGGACCTCCGGGGAGCTGTTTTTT. The rearrangement joins TRBV11-3 to TRBJ2-2, with unresolved D. CDR3 length equals 14 residues. The germline gives CDR1 SGHNT, CDR2 YENEEA. Trimming removed 5 bases from V and 6 bases from J, with 13 bases in between.

The V gene is TRBV2, the J gene TRBJ2-7; the match to TRBD2 covers 9 bases. V gave up 6 bases and J gave up 7 bases; unmatched junction bases: 10. CDR1 SNHLY and CDR2 FYNNEI come from the germline V gene. The CDR3 consists of 14 residues. The DNA of the CDR3 is TGTGCCAGCAGAGCAGCGGGGGGTCTTAGTGAGCAGTACTTC. It yields the protein CASRAAGGLSEQYF.

The chain uses TRBV2 and TRBJ1-2; 7 bases match TRBD1. The CDR3 runs to 15 residues. Per germline, CDR1 SNHLY and CDR2 FYNNEI. The V gene end was trimmed by 3 bases and the J gene end by 2 bases; junction bases not matched to a gene: 6. The DNA for the CDR3 is TGTGCCAGCAGTGATTTTGGGACAGTAAACTATGGCTACACCTTC. The encoded protein is CASSDFGTVNYGYTF.